Below are 18 T cell receptor beta chains sequenced from a single sample in a study of beta chain features in type 1 diabetes. Sequencing targeted expressed TCRB transcripts, as all isolated RNA had been reverse transcribed. Libraries were prepared by immunoSEQ multiplex PCR; TCRdb keeps only in-frame clonotypes and omits some of them. The sample has about 360,000 clones; roughly 12% are singletons. The sequencing sample was made of naive CD4+ T cells from blood. The receptors come from a man younger than 35 in good health.

The sample holds a few counts of this clone. CDR3 bases: TGCAGCGTTGAGGCAGGGTATGGGCAGCCCCAGCATTTT. Translating it yields CSVEAGYGQPQHF. The chain has TRBV29-1 and TRBJ1-5; weak D call: TRBD1 (5 bases). The length of the CDR3 is 13 residues. The germline V gene encodes CDR1 SQVTM and CDR2 ANQGSEA. With 3 bases removed from V and 7 bases from J, the gap between germline ends came to 13 bases.

The CDR3 DNA sequence: TGCGCCAGCAGCTTCCAGGGGGCTGAAGCTTTCTTT. This sequence encodes CASSFQGAEAFF. The chain uses TRBV5-1 and TRBJ1-1; 7 bases align to TRBD1. Germline lookup yields CDR1 SGHRS and CDR2 YFSETQ. This CDR3 has 12 residues. The V segment lost 2 bases and the J segment 6 bases; nucleotides outside the gene matches: 1.

This clone showed up just a few times. Additional DNA sequences in this sample encode the identical CDR3. The V gene is TRBV7-3, the J gene TRBJ1-1; D perhaps matches TRBD1 (5 bases). Germline V gives CDR1 SGHTA, CDR2 FQGTGA. The CDR3 totals 13 residues. V dropped 5 bases and J dropped 4 bases, with 11 bases sitting between them. As DNA, the CDR3 is TGTGCCAGCAGCCCTCAGGGTTCCACTGAAGCTTTCTTT. This gives the protein CASSPQGSTEAFF.

The rearrangement links TRBV27 to TRBJ2-7; TRBD2 is a possible D gene (6 bases). The CDR3 has 13 residues. Germline values: CDR1 MNHEY, CDR2 SMNVEV (reference sequence). Deletions cut 6 bases from V and 4 bases from J, with 13 bases between. The CDR3 here is CASSRDSIYEQYF. CDR3 in DNA: TGTGCCAGCAGCCGGGACTCTATATACGAGCAGTACTTC.

This clone was recorded a few times. The rearrangement uses TRBV20-1 and TRBJ2-1; possible D gene TRBD1, 6 bases. The CDR3 spans 11 residues. Trimming pared 5 bases from V and 16 bases from J, leaving 18 bases between. Germline V gene sequence: CDR1 DFQATT, CDR2 SNEGSKA (reference sequence). This chain's CDR3 is CSASGTSGRFF. The CDR3 nucleotides read TGCAGTGCTTCAGGGACATCCGGTCGATTCTTC.

The rearrangement links TRBV2 to TRBJ1-6; a weak D match, TRBD1 (6 bases). Trimming removed 7 bases at V and 7 bases at J, with 17 bases between. The V gene's germline CDR1 is SNHLY and CDR2 FYNNEI. The CDR3 spans 15 residues. CDR3 DNA sequence: TGTGCCAGCACCGCGGACAGCCGAACCAATTCACCCCTCCACTTT. Translating gives CASTADSRTNSPLHF.

The chain carries TRBV7-2 and TRBJ1-1; 7 bases map to TRBD1. This CDR3 comprises 14 residues. In germline, CDR1 is SGHTA, CDR2 FQGNSA. The V and J ends lost 1 base and 8 bases, in that order; junction bases with no gene match: 7. In nucleotides, the CDR3 is TGTGCCAGCAGCTTAGTTAGTCGGGACAGAGAAGCTTTCTTT. It is translated as CASSLVSRDREAFF.

The sample holds a few counts of this clone. The chain combines TRBV7-2 with TRBJ2-1, with D uncertain. Trimming left V 3 bases short and J 15 bases short, with 12 bases between. Germline CDR1 SGHTA, CDR2 FQGNSA. The CDR3 extends over 11 amino acids. The CDR3 sequence is CASSFGQVRFF. DNA of the CDR3: TGTGCCAGCAGCTTCGGCCAGGTACGGTTCTTC.

V is TRBV5-4 and J is TRBJ2-1; D is perhaps TRBD2 (6 bases). The CDR3 runs to 13 residues. The V end lost 3 bases, the J end lost 7 bases, and 11 bases lay between the germline ends. Germline-derived CDR1 and CDR2 are SGHNT and YYREEE (reference sequence). As DNA, the CDR3 is TGTGCCAGCAGCTCGATGGGAGGTAATGAGCAGTTCTTC. The encoded protein is CASSSMGGNEQFF.

This sequence joins TRBV7-2 and TRBJ2-5; D unresolved. The CDR3 loop spans 14 amino acids. The germline gives CDR1 SGHTA, CDR2 FQGNSA. V lost 5 bases and J lost 1, with 11 bases in between. The CDR3 reads CASSPHMIQETQYF. Here the CDR3 DNA reads TGTGCCAGCAGCCCCCACATGATCCAAGAGACCCAGTACTTC.

This chain links TRBV2 with TRBJ2-3; tentatively, D is TRBD1 (5 bases). Trimming stripped 6 bases from V and 2 bases from J, with 12 bases between. CDR1 is SNHLY, CDR2 FYNNEI, per germline. This CDR3 is built from 14 residues. The DNA for the CDR3 is TGTGCCAGCAGCCCTGGACATAACACAGATACGCAGTATTTT. The encoded protein is CASSPGHNTDTQYF.

This chain links TRBV7-2 with TRBJ2-1; 10 positions agree with TRBD2. The V gene's germline CDR1 is SGHTA and CDR2 FQGNSA. CDR3 size: 16 residues. V shed 5 bases, J shed 6 bases, and the junction held 10 bases outside the gene matches. The CDR3 reads CASSTRWLAGVNEQFF. The CDR3 coding sequence is TGTGCCAGCAGCACACGCTGGCTAGCGGGAGTCAATGAGCAGTTCTTC.

This clone has only a few counts. The rearrangement uses TRBV11-2 and TRBJ2-2, with D perhaps TRBD2 (5 bases). The CDR3 covers 15 residues. The germline V and J ends were trimmed by 5 bases and 1 base, with 11 bases remaining between them. The germline gives CDR1 SGHAT, CDR2 FQNNGV. The CDR3 DNA follows: TGTGCCAGCAGCGCCCGGGGTTTGAACACCGGGGAGCTGTTTTTT. It specifies CASSARGLNTGELFF. The full variable domain, with the rest looked up from reference TRBV11-2 and TRBJ2-2, is EAGVAQSPRYKIIEKRQSVAFWCNPISGHATLYWYQQILGQGPKLLIQFQNNGVVDDSQLPKDRFSAERLKGVDSTLKIQPAKLEDSAVYLCASSARGLNTGELFFGEGSRLTVL.

V and J are TRBV10-3 and TRBJ2-5, with D perhaps matching TRBD2 (5 bases). The CDR3 sequence is 14 residues long. V was cut by 4 bases and J by 5 bases, with 14 bases left in between. Per germline, CDR1 ENHRY and CDR2 SYGVKD. CDR3 nucleotides: TGTGCCATCAGTGGGTCCGGAGGCGGGGAGACCCAGTACTTC. Its translation: CAISGSGGGETQYF.

This clone turned up a few times. The chain joins TRBV15 to TRBJ2-5, with D possibly matching TRBD1 (5 bases). CDR3 length: 15 amino acids. The V gene's germline CDR1 is LNHNV and CDR2 YYDKDF (reference sequence). V lost 3 bases and J lost 5, with 16 bases in between. CDR3 nucleotides: TGTGCCACCAGCAGGGTGCTCAGGGTTGGGGAGACCCAGTACTTC. Amino acid sequence: CATSRVLRVGETQYF.

This clone was observed a few times. This CDR3 reads CASSDTTGKGNQPQHF. Written as DNA, the CDR3 is TGTGCCAGCAGTGATACGACAGGGAAGGGAAATCAGCCCCAGCATTTT. The V gene is TRBV2, the J gene TRBJ1-5; 7 bases fit TRBD1. V lost 3 bases, J lost 4 bases, and 9 bases stayed unmatched. Germline V gene sequence: CDR1 SNHLY, CDR2 FYNNEI. This CDR3 has 16 residues.

This clone was observed a few times. J is TRBJ2-5 and V is TRBV5-4; 8 bases are a match to TRBD1. Matching the DNA end better, TRBJ2-7 makes the J call doubtful. CDR1 and CDR2 (germline): SGHNT, YYREEE (reference sequence). The CDR3 runs 15 residues. CDR3: CASSLTRTGIYEQYF. CDR3 nucleotide sequence: TGTGCCAGCAGCTTGACAAGGACAGGGATATACGAGCAGTACTTC.

This clone was seen a handful of times. V and J are TRBV19 and TRBJ2-1, with 7 bases that match TRBD2. Germline lookup yields CDR1 LNHDA and CDR2 SQIVND (reference sequence). The V gene end was trimmed by 3 bases and the J gene end by 9 bases; junction bases not matched to a gene: 8. CDR3 length: 14 amino acids. CDR3 sequence (DNA): TGTGCCAGTAGTATGGCCCGGGGGGTTGGTGAGCAGTTCTTC. Its protein is CASSMARGVGEQFF. The variable domain in full, with the rest retrieved from reference TRBV19 and TRBJ2-1, is DGGITQSPKYLFRKEGQNVTLSCEQNLNHDAMYWYRQDPGQGLRLIYYSQIVNDFQKGDIAEGYSVSREKKESFPLTVTSAQKNPTAFYLCASSMARGVGEQFFGPGTRLTVL.